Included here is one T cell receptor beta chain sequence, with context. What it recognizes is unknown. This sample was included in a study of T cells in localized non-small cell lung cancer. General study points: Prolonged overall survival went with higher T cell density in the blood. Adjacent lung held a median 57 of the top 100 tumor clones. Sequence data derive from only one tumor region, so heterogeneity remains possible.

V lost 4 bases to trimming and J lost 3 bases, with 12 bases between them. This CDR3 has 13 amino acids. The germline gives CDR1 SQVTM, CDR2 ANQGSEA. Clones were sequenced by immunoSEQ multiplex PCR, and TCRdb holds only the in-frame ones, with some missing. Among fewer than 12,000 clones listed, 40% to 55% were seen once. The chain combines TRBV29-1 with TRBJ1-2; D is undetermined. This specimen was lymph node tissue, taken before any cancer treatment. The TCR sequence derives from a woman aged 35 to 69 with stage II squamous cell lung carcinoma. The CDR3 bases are TGCAGCGTTGTAGGCAGCGCAGACTATGGCTACACCTTC. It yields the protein CSVVGSADYGYTF.